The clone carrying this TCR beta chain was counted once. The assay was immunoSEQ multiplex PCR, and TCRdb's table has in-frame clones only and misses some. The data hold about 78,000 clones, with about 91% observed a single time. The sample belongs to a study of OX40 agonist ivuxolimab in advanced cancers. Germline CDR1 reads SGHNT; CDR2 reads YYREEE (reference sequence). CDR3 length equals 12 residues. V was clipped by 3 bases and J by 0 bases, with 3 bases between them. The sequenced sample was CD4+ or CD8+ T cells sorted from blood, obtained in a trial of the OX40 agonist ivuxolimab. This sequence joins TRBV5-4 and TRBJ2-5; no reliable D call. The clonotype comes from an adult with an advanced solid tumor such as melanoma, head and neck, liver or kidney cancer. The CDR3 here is CASSSYQETQYF. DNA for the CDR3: TGTGCCAGCAGCTCATACCAAGAGACCCAGTACTTC.